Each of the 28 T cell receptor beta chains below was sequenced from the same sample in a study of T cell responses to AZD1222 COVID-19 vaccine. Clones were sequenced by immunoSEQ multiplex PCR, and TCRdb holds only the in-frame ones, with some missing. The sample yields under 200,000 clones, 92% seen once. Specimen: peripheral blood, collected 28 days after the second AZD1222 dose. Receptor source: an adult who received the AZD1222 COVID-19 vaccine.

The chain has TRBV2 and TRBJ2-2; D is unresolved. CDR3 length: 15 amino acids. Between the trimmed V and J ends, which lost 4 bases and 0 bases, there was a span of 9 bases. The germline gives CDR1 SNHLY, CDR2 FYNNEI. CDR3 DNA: TGTGCCAGCAGTGGCCGGAGAACGAACACCGGGGAGCTGTTTTTT. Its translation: CASSGRRTNTGELFF.

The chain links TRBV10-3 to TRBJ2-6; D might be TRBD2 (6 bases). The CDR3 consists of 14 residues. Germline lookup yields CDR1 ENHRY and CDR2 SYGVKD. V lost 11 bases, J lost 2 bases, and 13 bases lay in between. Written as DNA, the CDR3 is TGTGCCTCCTGGGGAGGAGCTGGGGCCAACGTCCTGACTTTC. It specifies CASWGGAGANVLTF.

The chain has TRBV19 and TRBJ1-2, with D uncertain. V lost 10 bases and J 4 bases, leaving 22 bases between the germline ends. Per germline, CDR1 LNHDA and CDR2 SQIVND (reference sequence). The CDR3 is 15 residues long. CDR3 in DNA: TGTGCCACCCTAGGGCAGGCTCGGAAAGTCTATGGCTACACCTTC. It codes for CATLGQARKVYGYTF.

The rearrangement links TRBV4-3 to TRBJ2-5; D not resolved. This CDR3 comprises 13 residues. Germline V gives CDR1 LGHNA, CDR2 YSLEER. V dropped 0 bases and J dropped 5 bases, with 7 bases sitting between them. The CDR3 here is CASSQDLTETQYF. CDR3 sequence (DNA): TGCGCCAGCAGCCAAGATTTAACGGAGACCCAGTACTTC.

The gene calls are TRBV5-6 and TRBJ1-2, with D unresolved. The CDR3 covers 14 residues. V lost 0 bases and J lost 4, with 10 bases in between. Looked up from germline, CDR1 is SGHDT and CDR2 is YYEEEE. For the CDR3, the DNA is TGTGCCAGCAGCTTGGCCGGGGTAGCCTATGGCTACACCTTC. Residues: CASSLAGVAYGYTF.

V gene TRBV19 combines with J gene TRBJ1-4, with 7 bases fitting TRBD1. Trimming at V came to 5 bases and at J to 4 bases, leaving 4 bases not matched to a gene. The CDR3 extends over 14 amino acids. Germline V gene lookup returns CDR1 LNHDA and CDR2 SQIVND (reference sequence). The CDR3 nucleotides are TGTGCCAGTAGTCCGGACAGGTTTAATGAAAAACTGTTTTTT. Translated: CASSPDRFNEKLFF.

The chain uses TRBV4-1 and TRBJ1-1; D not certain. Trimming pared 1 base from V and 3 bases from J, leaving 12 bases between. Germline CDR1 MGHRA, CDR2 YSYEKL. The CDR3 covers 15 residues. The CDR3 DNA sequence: TGCGCCAGCAGCCAAGTAGGGCAGTTTTACACTGAAGCTTTCTTT. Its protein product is CASSQVGQFYTEAFF.

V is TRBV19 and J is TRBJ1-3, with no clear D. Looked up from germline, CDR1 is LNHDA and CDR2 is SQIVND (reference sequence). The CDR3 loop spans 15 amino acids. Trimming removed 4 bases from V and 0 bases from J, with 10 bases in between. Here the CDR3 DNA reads TGTGCCAGTAGTACCACAAGTAGCTCTGGAAACACCATATATTTT. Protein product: CASSTTSSSGNTIYF.

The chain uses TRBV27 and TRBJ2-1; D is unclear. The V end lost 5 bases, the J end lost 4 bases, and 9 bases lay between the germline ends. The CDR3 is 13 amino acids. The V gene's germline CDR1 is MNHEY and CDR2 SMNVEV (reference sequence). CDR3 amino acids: CASSPPGYNEQFF. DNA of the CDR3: TGTGCCAGCAGTCCCCCAGGTTACAATGAGCAGTTCTTC.

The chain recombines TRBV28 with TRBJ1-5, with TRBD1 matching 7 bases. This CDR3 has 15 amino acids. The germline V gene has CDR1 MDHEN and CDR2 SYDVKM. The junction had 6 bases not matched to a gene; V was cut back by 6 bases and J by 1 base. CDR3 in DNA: TGTGCCAGCAGCTGGTCCAGGGGGAGCAATCAGCCCCAGCATTTT. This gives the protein CASSWSRGSNQPQHF.

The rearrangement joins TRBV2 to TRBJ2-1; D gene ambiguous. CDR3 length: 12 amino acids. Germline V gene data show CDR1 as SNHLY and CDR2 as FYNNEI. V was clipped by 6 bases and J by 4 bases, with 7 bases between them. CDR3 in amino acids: CASRTVYNEQFF. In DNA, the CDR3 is TGTGCCAGCAGGACGGTGTACAATGAGCAGTTCTTC.

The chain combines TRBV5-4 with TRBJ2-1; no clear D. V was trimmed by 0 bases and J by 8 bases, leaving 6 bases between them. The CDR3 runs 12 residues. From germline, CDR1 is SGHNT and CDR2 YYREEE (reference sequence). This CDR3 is CASSLDGDEQFF. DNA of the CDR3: TGTGCCAGCAGCTTGGACGGAGATGAGCAGTTCTTC. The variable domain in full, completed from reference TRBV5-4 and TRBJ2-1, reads ETGVTQSPTHLIKTRGQQVTLRCSSQSGHNTVSWYQQALGQGPQFIFQYYREEENGRGNFPPRFSGLQFPNYSSELNVNALELDDSALYLCASSLDGDEQFFGPGTRLTVL.

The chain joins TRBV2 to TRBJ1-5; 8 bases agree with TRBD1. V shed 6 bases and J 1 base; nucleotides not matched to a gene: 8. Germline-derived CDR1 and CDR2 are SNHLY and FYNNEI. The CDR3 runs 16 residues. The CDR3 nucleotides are TGTGCCAGCAGAGGTAACAGGGGGGCAAGCAATCAGCCCCAGCATTTT. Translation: CASRGNRGASNQPQHF.

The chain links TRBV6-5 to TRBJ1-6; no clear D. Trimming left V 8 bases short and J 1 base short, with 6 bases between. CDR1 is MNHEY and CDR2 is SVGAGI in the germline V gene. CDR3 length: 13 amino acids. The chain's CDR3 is CASGDSYNSPLHF. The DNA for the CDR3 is TGTGCCAGCGGCGATTCCTATAATTCACCCCTCCACTTT.

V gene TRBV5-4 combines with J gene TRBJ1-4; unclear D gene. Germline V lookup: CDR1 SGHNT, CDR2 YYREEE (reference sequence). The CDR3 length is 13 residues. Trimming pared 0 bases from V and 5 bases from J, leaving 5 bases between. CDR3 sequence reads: CASSLAPNEKLFF. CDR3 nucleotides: TGTGCCAGCAGCTTGGCTCCGAATGAAAAACTGTTTTTT.

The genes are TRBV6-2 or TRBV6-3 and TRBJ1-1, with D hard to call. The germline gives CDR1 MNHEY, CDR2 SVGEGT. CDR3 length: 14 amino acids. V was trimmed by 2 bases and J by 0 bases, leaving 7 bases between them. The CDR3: CASSYKVLNTEAFF. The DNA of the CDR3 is TGTGCCAGCAGTTACAAGGTTCTGAACACTGAAGCTTTCTTT.

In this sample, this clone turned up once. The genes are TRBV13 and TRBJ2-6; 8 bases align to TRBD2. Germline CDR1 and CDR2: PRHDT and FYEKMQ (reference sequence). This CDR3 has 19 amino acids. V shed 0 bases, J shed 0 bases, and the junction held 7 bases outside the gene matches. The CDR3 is CASSLGLVAGNSGANVLTF. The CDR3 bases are TGTGCCAGCAGCTTAGGCCTTGTAGCGGGGAACTCTGGGGCCAACGTCCTGACTTTC.

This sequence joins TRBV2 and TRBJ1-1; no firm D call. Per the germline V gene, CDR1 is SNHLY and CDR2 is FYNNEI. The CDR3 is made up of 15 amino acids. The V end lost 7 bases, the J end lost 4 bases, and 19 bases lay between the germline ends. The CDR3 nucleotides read TGTGCCAGCACCCTTATAAGAGGGCTTGGCACTGAAGCTTTCTTT. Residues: CASTLIRGLGTEAFF. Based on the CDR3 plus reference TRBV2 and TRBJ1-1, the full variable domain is EPEVTQTPSHQVTQMGQEVILRCVPISNHLYFYWYRQILGQKVEFLVSFYNNEISEKSEIFDDQFSVERPDGSNFTLKIRSTKLEDSAMYFCASTLIRGLGTEAFFGQGTRLTVV.

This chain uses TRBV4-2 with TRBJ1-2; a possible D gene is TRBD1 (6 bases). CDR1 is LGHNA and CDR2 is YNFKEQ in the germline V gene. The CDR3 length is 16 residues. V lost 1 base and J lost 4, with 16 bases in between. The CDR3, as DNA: TGTGCCAGCAGCCAAGGCTGGCAGGGGCTTAGCTATGGCTACACCTTC. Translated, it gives CASSQGWQGLSYGYTF.

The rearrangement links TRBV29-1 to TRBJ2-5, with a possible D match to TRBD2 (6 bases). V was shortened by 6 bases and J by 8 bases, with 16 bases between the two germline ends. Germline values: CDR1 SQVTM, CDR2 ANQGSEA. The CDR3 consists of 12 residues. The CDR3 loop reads CSVRGTVGTQYF. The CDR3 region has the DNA TGCAGCGTCCGGGGGACGGTGGGAACCCAGTACTTC.

The CDR3 loop reads CASRPPYSNQPQHF. For the CDR3, the DNA is TGTGCCAGCAGACCGCCGTATAGCAATCAGCCCCAGCATTTT. The chain combines TRBV2 with TRBJ1-5; no clear D gene. Germline values: CDR1 SNHLY, CDR2 FYNNEI. The V end lost 6 bases, the J end lost 0 bases, and 9 bases lay between the germline ends. The CDR3 consists of 14 residues.

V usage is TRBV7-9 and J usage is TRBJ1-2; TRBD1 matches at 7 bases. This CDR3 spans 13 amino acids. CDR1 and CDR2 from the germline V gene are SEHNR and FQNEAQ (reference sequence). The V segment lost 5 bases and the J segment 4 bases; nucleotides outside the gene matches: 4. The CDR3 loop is CASSPDRIYGYTF. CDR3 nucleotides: TGTGCCAGCAGCCCGGACAGGATCTATGGCTACACCTTC.

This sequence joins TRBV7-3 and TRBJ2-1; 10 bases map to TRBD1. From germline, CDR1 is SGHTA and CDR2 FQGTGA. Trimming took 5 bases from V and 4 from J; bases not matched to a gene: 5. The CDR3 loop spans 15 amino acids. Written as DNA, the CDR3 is TGTGCCAGCAGCCAGGACAGGGGGGGATACAATGAGCAGTTCTTC. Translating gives CASSQDRGGYNEQFF.

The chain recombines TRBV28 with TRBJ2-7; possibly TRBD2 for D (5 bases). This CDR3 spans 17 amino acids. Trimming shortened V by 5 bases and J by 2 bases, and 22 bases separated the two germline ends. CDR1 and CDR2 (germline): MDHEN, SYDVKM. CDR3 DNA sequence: TGTGCCAGCAGTCCGTTGGTCGGACTCGTTGAAGCCTACGAGCAGTACTTC. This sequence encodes CASSPLVGLVEAYEQYF.

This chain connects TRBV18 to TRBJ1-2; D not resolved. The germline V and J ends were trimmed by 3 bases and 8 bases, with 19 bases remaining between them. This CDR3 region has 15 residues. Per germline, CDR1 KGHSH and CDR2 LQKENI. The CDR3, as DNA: TGTGCCAGCTCACCTGTAGTCGGAATCGGCAACGGCTACACCTTC. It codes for CASSPVVGIGNGYTF.

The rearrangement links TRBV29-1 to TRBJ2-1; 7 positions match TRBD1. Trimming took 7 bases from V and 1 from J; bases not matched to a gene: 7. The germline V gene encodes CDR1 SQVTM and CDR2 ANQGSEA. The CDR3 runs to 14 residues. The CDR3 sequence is CSGDSQESYNEQFF. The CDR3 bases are TGCAGCGGGGACAGCCAAGAATCCTACAATGAGCAGTTCTTC.

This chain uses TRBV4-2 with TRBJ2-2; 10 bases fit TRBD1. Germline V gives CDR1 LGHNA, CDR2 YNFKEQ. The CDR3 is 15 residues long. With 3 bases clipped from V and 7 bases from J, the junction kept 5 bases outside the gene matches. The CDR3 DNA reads TGTGCCAGCAGCCAGCGACAGGGGGCTAGCGGGGAGCTGTTTTTT. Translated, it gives CASSQRQGASGELFF.

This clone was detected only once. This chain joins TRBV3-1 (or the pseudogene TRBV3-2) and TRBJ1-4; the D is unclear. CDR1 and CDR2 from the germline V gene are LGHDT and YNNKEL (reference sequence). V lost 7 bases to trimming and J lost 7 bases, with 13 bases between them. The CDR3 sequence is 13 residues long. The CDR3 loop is CASTPIDSEKLFF. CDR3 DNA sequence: TGTGCCAGCACCCCGATTGATAGTGAAAAACTGTTTTTT.